A selection of T cell receptor beta chains follows, all from one sample in a study of vaccination and CD4 T cells after COVID-19. TCRdb reprocessed the PCR reads via MiXCR and lists one record per CDR3 protein. The sample holds 12,000 or so distinct CDR3 sequences, approximately 60% seen once. These receptors' antigens are unknown. Sequenced material: CD4+ T cells from blood, cultured in vitro. These receptors were obtained from a human donor who had recovered from COVID-19. Both conserved end residues are part of each CDR3. Clone size, where shown, is once, few, many, or a class for clones that have expanded.

j_call v_call clone_size cdr3_aa
TRBJ2-1 TRBV12-3/TRBV12-4 NA CASSPPIPLVFDEQFF
TRBJ1-4 TRBV27 NA CASSLVGTNEKLFF
TRBJ2-1 TRBV20-1 NA CSASPLTSGTGNEQFF
TRBJ1-1 TRBV7-9 NA CASSLARQLNSEAFF
TRBJ1-2 TRBV20-1 NA CSVPRSGTAYGYTF
TRBJ1-5 TRBV7-2 NA CASSITGVGNQPQHF
TRBJ2-7 TRBV5-1 NA CASSLGGNDHEQYF
TRBJ1-2 TRBV7-9 NA CASSLQGASPYGYTF
TRBJ1-5 TRBV20-1 NA CSARPGQGLYSNQPQHF
TRBJ2-5 TRBV2 few CASNEGGQYF
TRBJ1-2 TRBV7-9 NA CASSPGEIGGYTF
TRBJ2-3 TRBV11-3 NA CASSLLLSGGGDTQYF
TRBJ2-5 TRBV19 NA CASSSHSGLMKETQYF
TRBJ2-7 TRBV6-2/TRBV6-3 NA CASRTAFGTARASYEQYF
TRBJ1-1 TRBV11-2 NA CASSLDLSGNVAFF
TRBJ2-7 TRBV20-1 NA CSASKQLHEQYF
TRBJ1-2 TRBV30 NA CALNVRDYGYTF
TRBJ2-5 TRBV7-2 few CASSLTPAGGEETQYF
TRBJ1-2 TRBV28 few CASSWASAKYGYTF
TRBJ1-2 TRBV6-1 NA CASSEGGQGGYTF
TRBJ2-3 TRBV6-2/TRBV6-3 NA CASSYTGFRGEGTDTQYF
TRBJ2-7 TRBV7-2 NA CASSPTRQGEPPLYEQYF